In its sample, the clone carrying this T cell receptor beta chain was seen once. The antigen remains unidentified. These data belong to a study of Ad26.COV2.S vaccination and SARS-CoV-2 variants. Whole-study context: Intramuscularly, Ad26.COV2.S was given either once or twice, 56 days apart. Notes on the study in general: The TCR breadth and depth analyses may have produced an underestimate of total T cell responses. Substantial post-vaccination breadth of spike-specific CD8+ and CD4+ T cell responses was reported.

Germline V gives CDR1 LNHDA, CDR2 SQIVND (reference sequence). The CDR3 loop spans 18 amino acids. V was clipped by 3 bases and J by 1 base; unmatched bases: 12. Method: immunoSEQ multiplex PCR; TCRdb's copy keeps in-frame clones and lacks some. The profile shows 200,000 to 300,000 clones, over 75% of them singletons. Treatment described: around 19 received Ad26.COV2.S at low or high dose, single or two shots; about 5 received placebo; per-sample allocation not given. The samples date from day 63 after the first vaccine or placebo injection. The sample was peripheral blood, taken in a trial of Ad26.COV2.S vaccine versus placebo. This TCR was recovered from a person aged 18 to 65 who received the Ad26.COV2.S COVID-19 vaccine or a placebo. The J gene is TRBJ1-5, the V gene TRBV19; 7 bases are shared with TRBD1. CDR3: CASSIIGTASYSNQPQHF. In DNA form, the CDR3 reads TGTGCCAGTAGTATTATTGGGACAGCCTCCTACAGCAATCAGCCCCAGCATTTT.